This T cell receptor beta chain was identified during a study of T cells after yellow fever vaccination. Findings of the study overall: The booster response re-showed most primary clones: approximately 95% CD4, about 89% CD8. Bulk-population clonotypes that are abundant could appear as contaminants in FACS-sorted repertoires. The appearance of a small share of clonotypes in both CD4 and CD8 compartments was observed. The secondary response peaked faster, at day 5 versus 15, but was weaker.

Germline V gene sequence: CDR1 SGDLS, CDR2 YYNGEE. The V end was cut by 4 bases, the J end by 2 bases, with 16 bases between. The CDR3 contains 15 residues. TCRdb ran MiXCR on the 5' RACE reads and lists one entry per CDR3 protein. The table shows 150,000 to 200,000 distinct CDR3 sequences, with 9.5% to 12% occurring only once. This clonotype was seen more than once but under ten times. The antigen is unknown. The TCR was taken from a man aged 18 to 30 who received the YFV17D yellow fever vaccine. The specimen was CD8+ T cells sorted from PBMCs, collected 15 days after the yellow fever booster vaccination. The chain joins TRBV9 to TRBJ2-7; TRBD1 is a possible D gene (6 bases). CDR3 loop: CASSPERGNPYEQYF. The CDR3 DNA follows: TGTGCCAGCAGCCCCGAGAGGGGGAACCCCTACGAGCAGTACTTC.